Sequencing of this T cell receptor beta chain was carried out in a study of blood T cell repertoires in COVID-19. TCRdb keeps only in-frame clones here, not all; method: immunoSEQ multiplex PCR. The repertoire has 250,000 or so clones, about 84% of them found once; the top ten carry over 9%. Sequencing was performed on peripheral blood. The TCR was taken from an elderly man with acute or convalescent COVID-19.

The CDR3 loop is CASSPGGRAYEQYF. CDR3 nucleotide sequence: TGTGCCAGCAGTCCGGGGGGCCGCGCCTACGAGCAGTACTTC. V usage is TRBV6-5 and J usage is TRBJ2-7; maybe TRBD2 (7 bases). The CDR3 consists of 14 residues. The V end lost 5 bases, the J end lost 2 bases, and 13 bases lay between the germline ends. Germline lookup yields CDR1 MNHEY and CDR2 SVGAGI.